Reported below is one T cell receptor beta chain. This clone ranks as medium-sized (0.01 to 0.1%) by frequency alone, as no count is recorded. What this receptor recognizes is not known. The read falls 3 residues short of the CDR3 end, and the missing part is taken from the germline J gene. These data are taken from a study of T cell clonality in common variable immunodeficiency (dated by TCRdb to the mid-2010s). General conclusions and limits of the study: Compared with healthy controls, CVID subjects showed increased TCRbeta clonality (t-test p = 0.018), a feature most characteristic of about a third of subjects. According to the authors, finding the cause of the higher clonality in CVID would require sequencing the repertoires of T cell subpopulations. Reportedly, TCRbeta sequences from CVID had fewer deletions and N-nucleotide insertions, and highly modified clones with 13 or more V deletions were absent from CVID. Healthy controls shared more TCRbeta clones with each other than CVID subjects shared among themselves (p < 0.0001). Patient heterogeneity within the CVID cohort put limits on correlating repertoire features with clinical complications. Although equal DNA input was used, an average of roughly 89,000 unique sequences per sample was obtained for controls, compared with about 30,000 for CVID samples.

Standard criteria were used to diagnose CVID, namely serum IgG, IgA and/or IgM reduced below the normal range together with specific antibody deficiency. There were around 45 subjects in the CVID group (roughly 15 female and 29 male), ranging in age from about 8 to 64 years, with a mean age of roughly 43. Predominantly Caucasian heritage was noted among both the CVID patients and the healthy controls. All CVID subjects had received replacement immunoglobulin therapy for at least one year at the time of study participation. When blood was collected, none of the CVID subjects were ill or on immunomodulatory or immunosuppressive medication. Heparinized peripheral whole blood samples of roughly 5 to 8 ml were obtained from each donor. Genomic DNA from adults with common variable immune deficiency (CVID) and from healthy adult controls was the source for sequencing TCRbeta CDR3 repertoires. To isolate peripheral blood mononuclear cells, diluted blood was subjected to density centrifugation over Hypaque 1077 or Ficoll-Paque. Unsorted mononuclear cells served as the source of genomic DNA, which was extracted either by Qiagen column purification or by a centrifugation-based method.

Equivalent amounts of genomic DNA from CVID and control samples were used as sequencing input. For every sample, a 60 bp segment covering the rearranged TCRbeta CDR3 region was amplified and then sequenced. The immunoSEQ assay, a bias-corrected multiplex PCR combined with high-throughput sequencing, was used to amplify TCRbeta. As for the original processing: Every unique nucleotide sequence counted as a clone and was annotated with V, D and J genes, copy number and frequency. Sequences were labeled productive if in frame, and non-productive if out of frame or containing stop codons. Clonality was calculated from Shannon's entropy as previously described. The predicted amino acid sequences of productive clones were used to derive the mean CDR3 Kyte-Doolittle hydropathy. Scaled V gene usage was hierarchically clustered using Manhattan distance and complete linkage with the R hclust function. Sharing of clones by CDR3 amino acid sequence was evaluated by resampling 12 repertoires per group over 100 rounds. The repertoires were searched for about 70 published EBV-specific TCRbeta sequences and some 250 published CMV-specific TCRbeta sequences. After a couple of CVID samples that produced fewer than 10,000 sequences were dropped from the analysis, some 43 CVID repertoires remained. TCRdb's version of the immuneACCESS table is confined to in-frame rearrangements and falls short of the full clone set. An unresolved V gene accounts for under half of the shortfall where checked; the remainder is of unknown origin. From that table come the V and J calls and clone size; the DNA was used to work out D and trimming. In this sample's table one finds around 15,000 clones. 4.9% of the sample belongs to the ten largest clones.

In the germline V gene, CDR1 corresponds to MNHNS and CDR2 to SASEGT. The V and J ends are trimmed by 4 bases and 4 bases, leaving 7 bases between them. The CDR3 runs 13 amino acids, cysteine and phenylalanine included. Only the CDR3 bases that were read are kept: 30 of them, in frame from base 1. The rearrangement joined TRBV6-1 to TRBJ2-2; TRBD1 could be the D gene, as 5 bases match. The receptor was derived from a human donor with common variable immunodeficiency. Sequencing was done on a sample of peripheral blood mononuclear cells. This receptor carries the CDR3 CASSVDSTGELFF. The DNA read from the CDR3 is TGTGCCAGCAGTGTTGACAGCACCGGGGAG.